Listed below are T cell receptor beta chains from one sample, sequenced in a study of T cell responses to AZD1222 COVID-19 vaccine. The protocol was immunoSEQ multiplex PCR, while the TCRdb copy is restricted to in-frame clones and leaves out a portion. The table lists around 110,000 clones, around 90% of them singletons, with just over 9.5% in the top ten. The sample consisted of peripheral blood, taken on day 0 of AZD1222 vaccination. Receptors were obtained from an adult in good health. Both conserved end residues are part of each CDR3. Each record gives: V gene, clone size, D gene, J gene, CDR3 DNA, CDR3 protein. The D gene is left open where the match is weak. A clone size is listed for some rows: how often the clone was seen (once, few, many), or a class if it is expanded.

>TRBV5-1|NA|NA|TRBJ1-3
TGCGCCAGCAGCCTAGGCAGCTCCTCTGGAAACACCATATATTTT
CASSLGSSSGNTIYF
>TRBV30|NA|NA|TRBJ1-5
TGTGCCTGGAGTGATTATAGTGGGGTTCGTGCGGCCCAGCATTTT
CAWSDYSGVRAAQHF
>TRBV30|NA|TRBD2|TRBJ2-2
TGTGCCTGGATAGCGGGGGGGAATACCGGGGAGCTGTTTTTT
CAWIAGGNTGELFF
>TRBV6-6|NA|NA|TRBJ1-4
TGTGCCAGCAGGCTGGCCAGTAATGAAAAACTGTTTTTT
CASRLASNEKLFF
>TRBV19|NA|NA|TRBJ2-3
TGTGCCACAGGAAGGGGACTGGAAGATACGCAGTATTTT
CATGRGLEDTQYF
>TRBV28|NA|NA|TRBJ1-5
TGTGCCAGCAGTTTTACAGGCAGTGGTGGCAATCAGCCCCAGCATTTT
CASSFTGSGGNQPQHF
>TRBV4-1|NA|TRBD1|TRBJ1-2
TGCGCCAGCAGCTCGGGACAGATCTATGGCTACACCTTC
CASSSGQIYGYTF
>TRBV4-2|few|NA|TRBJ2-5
TGTGCCAGCAGCCAAGAAGAGGTCAAAGAGACCCAGTACTTC
CASSQEEVKETQYF
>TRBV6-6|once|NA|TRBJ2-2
TGTGCCAGCAGTTACCCGGACACCGGGGAGCTGTTTTTT
CASSYPDTGELFF
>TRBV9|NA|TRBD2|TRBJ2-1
TGTGCCAGCAGCCCATGGGCTAGCGGGAATCTTGAGCAGTTCTTC
CASSPWASGNLEQFF
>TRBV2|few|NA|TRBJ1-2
TGTGCCAGCAGTATAGGCTCAGGAAACAACTATGGCTACACCTTC
CASSIGSGNNYGYTF
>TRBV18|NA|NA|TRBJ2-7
TGTGCCAGCTCACCGTCCCAGCCCTACGAGCAGTACTTC
CASSPSQPYEQYF
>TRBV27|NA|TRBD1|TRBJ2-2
TGTGCCAGCAGTTTACGACAGGGGGCCCCCGGGGAGCTGTTTTTT
CASSLRQGAPGELFF
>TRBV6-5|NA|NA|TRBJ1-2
TGTGCCAGCAGTTTCAGCGGGCACGCTAACTATGGCTACACCTTC
CASSFSGHANYGYTF
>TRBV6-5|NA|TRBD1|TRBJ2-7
TGTGCCAGCAGGGGGGGGACAGGGGTATACGAGCAGTACTTC
CASRGGTGVYEQYF
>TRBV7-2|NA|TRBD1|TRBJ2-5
TGTGCCAGCAGCCCTCCGAGACAGGGGACTGGGCAGACCCAGTACTTC
CASSPPRQGTGQTQYF
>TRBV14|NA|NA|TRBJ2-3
TGTGCCAGCAGCCAATACGGGGTGAGGGTTAGCACAGATACGCAGTATTTT
CASSQYGVRVSTDTQYF
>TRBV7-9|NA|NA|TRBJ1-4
TGTGCCAGCAGCTTTGACAGATATGAAAAACTGTTTTTT
CASSFDRYEKLFF
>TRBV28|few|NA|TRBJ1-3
TGTGCCAGCAGTTTGGGGGGCTCAACGGTAAACACCATATATTTT
CASSLGGSTVNTIYF
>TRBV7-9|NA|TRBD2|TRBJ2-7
TGTGCCATTAGCGGGGGGGCCGGTCTTTACGAGCAGTACTTC
CAISGGAGLYEQYF
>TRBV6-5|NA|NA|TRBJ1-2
TGTGCCAGCAGTAGGGGTGGCTATGGCTACACCTTC
CASSRGGYGYTF
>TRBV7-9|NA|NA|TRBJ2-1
TGTGCCAGCAGCCGTGGCCCCAATGAGCAGTTCTTC
CASSRGPNEQFF
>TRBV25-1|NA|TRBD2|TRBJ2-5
TGTGCCAGCAGTGAATGGTCGGCTAGCGGGAGGCTGGAGACCCAGTACTTC
CASSEWSASGRLETQYF
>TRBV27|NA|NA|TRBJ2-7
TGTGCCAGCAGTTTACTGCCGGGCAGCCTGGGGCACGAGCAGTACTTC
CASSLLPGSLGHEQYF
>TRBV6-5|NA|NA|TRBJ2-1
TGTGCCAGCAGTTACTCGTGGAGGTCCTCCTACAATGAGCAGTTCTTC
CASSYSWRSSYNEQFF
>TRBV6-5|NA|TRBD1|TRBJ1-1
TGTGCCAGCATCACGACCGGGACAGTCATAGCTTTCTTT
CASITTGTVIAFF